This entry features one TCR beta chain sequence. Its antigen is as yet unknown. This specimen comes from a study of T cell responses to AZD1222 COVID-19 vaccine. Study outcomes and limitations: Vaccination with two AZD1222 doses was followed by a rise in Spike-specific TCR breadth and depth.

Using immunoSEQ multiplex PCR, the repertoire was profiled, and TCRdb retains in-frame clones only, with some absent. The sample gives about 110,000 clones, 85% to 95% of which show up once; 2.5% to 3% is in the top ten. This TCR was sampled from an adult who received the AZD1222 COVID-19 vaccine. This specimen consisted of peripheral blood, obtained 28 days after the second AZD1222 dose.

CDR3 sequence reads: CASSITDRVFSEKLFF. The CDR3 DNA follows: TGTGCCAGTAGTATCACGGACAGGGTCTTTTCTGAAAAACTGTTTTTT. The chain is built from TRBV19 and TRBJ1-4; 8 positions agree with TRBD1. The CDR3 sequence is 16 residues long. J lost 7 bases, V lost 3 bases, and 10 bases had no gene match. The V gene's germline CDR1 is LNHDA and CDR2 SQIVND (reference sequence).